These T cell receptor beta chains were read from a single sample in a study of blood T cell repertoires in COVID-19. Profiled with immunoSEQ multiplex PCR; TCRdb holds only in-frame clones, not every one. This sample carries 25,000 to 30,000 clones, 94% of them seen once, and the ten largest clones take about 3.9%. Sequenced: peripheral blood. These receptors all stem from a human donor with active COVID-19. The donor label of this sample is uncertain. The CDR3 runs from the conserved cysteine through the conserved F or W. The D gene is left open where the match is weak. A clone size is listed for some rows: how often the clone was seen (once, few, many), or a class if it is expanded.

CDR3 DNA: TGTGCCAGCAGCTTGCAGGCGAACACTGAAGCTTTCTTT; CDR3 protein: CASSLQANTEAFF; CDR3 length: 13; D gene: NA; V gene: TRBV5-4; clone size: NA; J gene: TRBJ1-1
CDR3 DNA: TGTGCCAGCAGCTCAAGGACAGGGTTGAGCTCCTACGAGCAGTACTTC; CDR3 protein: CASSSRTGLSSYEQYF; CDR3 length: 16; D gene: TRBD1; V gene: TRBV11-2; clone size: NA; J gene: TRBJ2-7
CDR3 DNA: TGTGCCAGCAGCCCGGGACAGGACCTCTATGGCTACACCTTC; CDR3 protein: CASSPGQDLYGYTF; CDR3 length: 14; D gene: TRBD1; V gene: TRBV5-4; clone size: NA; J gene: TRBJ1-2
CDR3 DNA: TGCAGCGTTGATCACATATCCCGACAGCTGAGAAACTATGGCTACACCTTC; CDR3 protein: CSVDHISRQLRNYGYTF; CDR3 length: 17; D gene: NA; V gene: TRBV29-1; clone size: NA; J gene: TRBJ1-2
CDR3 DNA: TGTGCCAGCAGTGAACCAGGGGGCCAGCCCCAGCATTTT; CDR3 protein: CASSEPGGQPQHF; CDR3 length: 13; D gene: TRBD1; V gene: TRBV2; clone size: few; J gene: TRBJ1-5
CDR3 DNA: TGCGCCAGCAGCGCCCCCCGTGACAGGGGCCTAGGGACTGGGGAGCTGTTTTTT; CDR3 protein: CASSAPRDRGLGTGELFF; CDR3 length: 18; D gene: TRBD1; V gene: TRBV5-1; clone size: NA; J gene: TRBJ2-2
CDR3 DNA: TGCGCCAGCAGCCCCGATGGGGCAAAATACGGCTACACCTTC; CDR3 protein: CASSPDGAKYGYTF; CDR3 length: 14; D gene: NA; V gene: TRBV5-1; clone size: NA; J gene: TRBJ1-2
CDR3 DNA: TGTGCCAGCACCAAAACCGGGGGGCCTGGAAACACCATATATTTT; CDR3 protein: CASTKTGGPGNTIYF; CDR3 length: 15; D gene: NA; V gene: TRBV6-5; clone size: NA; J gene: TRBJ1-3
CDR3 DNA: TGCGCCAGCAGCTTGCAGGGAACTGGGGCCAACGTCCTGACTTTC; CDR3 protein: CASSLQGTGANVLTF; CDR3 length: 15; D gene: NA; V gene: TRBV5-1; clone size: NA; J gene: TRBJ2-6
CDR3 DNA: TGTGCCAGCAGTGAACAGGGGGGTCATGGGCAGCCCCAGCATTTT; CDR3 protein: CASSEQGGHGQPQHF; CDR3 length: 15; D gene: TRBD1; V gene: TRBV6-1; clone size: once; J gene: TRBJ1-5
CDR3 DNA: TGTGCCAGCAGCTTGGGAAGTAGCACTGAAGCTTTCTTT; CDR3 protein: CASSLGSSTEAFF; CDR3 length: 13; D gene: NA; V gene: TRBV5-4; clone size: NA; J gene: TRBJ1-1
CDR3 DNA: TGTGCCAGCAGCCACCTGACGGACAGGAACTATGGCTACACCTTC; CDR3 protein: CASSHLTDRNYGYTF; CDR3 length: 15; D gene: TRBD1; V gene: TRBV5-8; clone size: NA; J gene: TRBJ1-2
CDR3 DNA: TGTGCCAGCAGCTTAGTGCCGGGACAGATCTGTGGCTACACCTTC; CDR3 protein: CASSLVPGQICGYTF; CDR3 length: 15; D gene: TRBD1; V gene: TRBV7-2; clone size: NA; J gene: TRBJ1-2
CDR3 DNA: TGTGCCAGCTCGGACGACTCCCGGGGACAAGAGACCCAGTACTTC; CDR3 protein: CASSDDSRGQETQYF; CDR3 length: 15; D gene: NA; V gene: TRBV18; clone size: NA; J gene: TRBJ2-5
CDR3 DNA: TGTGCCAGCAGACCACAGGGTCCTAATGAAAAACTGTTTTTT; CDR3 protein: CASRPQGPNEKLFF; CDR3 length: 14; D gene: NA; V gene: TRBV6-5; clone size: NA; J gene: TRBJ1-4
CDR3 DNA: TGTGCCTGGAGTGCTGACAGGGGGAACACTGAAGCTTTCTTT; CDR3 protein: CAWSADRGNTEAFF; CDR3 length: 14; D gene: TRBD1; V gene: TRBV30; clone size: once; J gene: TRBJ1-1
CDR3 DNA: TGTGCCAGCTCATTACAGAGGACTAGCACAGATACGCAGTATTTT; CDR3 protein: CASSLQRTSTDTQYF; CDR3 length: 15; D gene: NA; V gene: TRBV18; clone size: NA; J gene: TRBJ2-3
CDR3 DNA: TGCGCCAGCAGCCAAGATGACGGAGGCTTGGAGACCCAGTACTTC; CDR3 protein: CASSQDDGGLETQYF; CDR3 length: 15; D gene: NA; V gene: TRBV4-1; clone size: NA; J gene: TRBJ2-5
CDR3 DNA: TGTGCCAGCAGCCCACCCACAGGGGGCAGTGCTCAGCCCCAGCATTTT; CDR3 protein: CASSPPTGGSAQPQHF; CDR3 length: 16; D gene: TRBD1; V gene: TRBV28; clone size: NA; J gene: TRBJ1-5
CDR3 DNA: TGTGCCAGCAGCTTGGTAAAGGGGGCCCACTCGAACACTGAAGCTTTCTTT; CDR3 protein: CASSLVKGAHSNTEAFF; CDR3 length: 17; D gene: TRBD1; V gene: TRBV5-6; clone size: NA; J gene: TRBJ1-1
CDR3 DNA: TGTGCCAGCAGTATTAGGGGGAATCAGCCCCAGCATTTT; CDR3 protein: CASSIRGNQPQHF; CDR3 length: 13; D gene: NA; V gene: TRBV2; clone size: NA; J gene: TRBJ1-5
CDR3 DNA: TGCGCCAGCAGCTTGGATGGCCAGGGGGTTTCAACTAATGAAAAACTGTTTTTT; CDR3 protein: CASSLDGQGVSTNEKLFF; CDR3 length: 18; D gene: TRBD1; V gene: TRBV5-1; clone size: NA; J gene: TRBJ1-4
CDR3 DNA: TGTGCCAGCAGTAGGGACACCCTCTACGAGCAGTACTTC; CDR3 protein: CASSRDTLYEQYF; CDR3 length: 13; D gene: NA; V gene: TRBV5-6; clone size: once; J gene: TRBJ2-7
CDR3 DNA: TGTGCCAGCAGCGCCCCGACTAGAAAGATCACAGATACGCAGTATTTT; CDR3 protein: CASSAPTRKITDTQYF; CDR3 length: 16; D gene: NA; V gene: TRBV5-4; clone size: NA; J gene: TRBJ2-3
CDR3 DNA: TGTGCCAGCAGTGAATCACAGGCGTTGAATGAAAAACTGTTTTTT; CDR3 protein: CASSESQALNEKLFF; CDR3 length: 15; D gene: NA; V gene: TRBV2; clone size: NA; J gene: TRBJ1-4